What follows are 19 T cell receptor beta chains derived from one specimen sequenced in a study of T-cell memory formation after mild COVID-19. MiXCR was run by TCRdb on the 5' RACE reads, yielding one entry per CDR3 protein. The sample holds roughly 48,000 distinct CDR3 sequences; less than 35% are singletons and the top ten take roughly two fifths. Sequenced input: PBMCs or a T cell subset sorted from them (not recorded which). These receptors were obtained from a man aged 18-30 years who had mild COVID-19 (a few samples of this study predate the infection). Cell type and time point are not known.

The chain couples TRBV7-6 to TRBJ2-2; D is undetermined. Germline loops: CDR1 SGHVS, CDR2 FNYEAQ. The CDR3 contains 13 residues. Trimming removed 7 bases from V and 1 base from J, with 7 bases in between. The CDR3 DNA reads as TGTGCCAGCACCAGACAGAACACCGGGGAGCTGTTTTTT. Encoded protein: CASTRQNTGELFF.

The chain links TRBV5-1 to TRBJ2-3; 7 bases align to TRBD2. Trimming cost V 0 bases and J 1 base; bases outside gene matches: 5. Germline values: CDR1 SGHRS, CDR2 YFSETQ. The CDR3 spans 16 residues. The CDR3 nucleotides are TGCGCCAGCAGCTTGGCCATGGCGGGGGGCACAGATACGCAGTATTTT. Amino acids: CASSLAMAGGTDTQYF.

A few counts support this clonotype. The chain is built from TRBV7-3 and TRBJ2-2, with TRBD2 matching 7 bases. Germline-derived CDR1 and CDR2 are SGHTA and FQGTGA. CDR3 length equals 15 residues. With V trimmed by 6 bases and J by 5 bases, 9 bases remained unmatched. This CDR3 reads CASSMGLPATGELFF. The CDR3 DNA follows: TGTGCCAGCAGTATGGGACTACCCGCGACCGGGGAGCTGTTTTTT.

There are a few counts of this clonotype. V is TRBV5-5 and J is TRBJ1-6, with a weak D call TRBD1 (6 bases). Trimming shortened V by 1 base and J by 11 bases, and 7 bases separated the two germline ends. The CDR3 consists of 12 residues. Germline assignment: CDR1 SGHKS and CDR2 YYEKEE (reference sequence). CDR3 loop: CASSLTGTPLHF. The CDR3 DNA follows: TGTGCCAGCAGCTTGACAGGGACACCCCTCCACTTT.

This clonotype showed up just once. The chain recombines TRBV12-3 or TRBV12-4 with TRBJ1-4; D gene unclear. The CDR3 consists of 12 residues. Trimming cost V 4 bases and J 7 bases, with 7 bases left between them. DNA of the CDR3: TGTGCCAGCAGTTCCGCTGGTGAAAAACTGTTTTTT. Translated, it gives CASSSAGEKLFF.

V usage is TRBV11-2 and J usage is TRBJ2-5, with a tentative D call TRBD2 (6 bases). Germline-derived CDR1 and CDR2 are SGHAT and FQNNGV. The ends were cut back, 4 bases at V and 1 base at J, with 13 bases in the middle. This CDR3 has 15 residues. The CDR3: CASSSRRGIQETQYF. CDR3 DNA sequence: TGTGCCAGCAGCTCCCGGCGGGGAATCCAAGAGACCCAGTACTTC.

This clonotype occurred a few times. The chain joins TRBV7-6 to TRBJ2-7; TRBD2 agrees at 8 bases. The CDR3 loop spans 17 amino acids. V shed 5 bases and J 2 bases; nucleotides not matched to a gene: 14. The germline V gene encodes CDR1 SGHVS and CDR2 FNYEAQ. In DNA, the CDR3 is TGTGCCAGCAGCCTCACCGCGTATAGCGGGGAAACCTACGAGCAGTACTTC. It yields the protein CASSLTAYSGETYEQYF.

The rearrangement uses TRBV3-1 and TRBJ1-5, with D tentatively TRBD1 (5 bases). The germline V gene encodes CDR1 LGHDT and CDR2 YNNKEL (reference sequence). This CDR3 contains 15 residues. Trimming took off 2 bases at V and 7 bases at J, with 15 bases between the two ends. CDR3 nucleotides: TGTGCCAGCAGCCAAAGTGATAGGGGCTTCCAGCCCCAGCATTTT. It codes for CASSQSDRGFQPQHF.

This rearrangement joins TRBV4-1 to TRBJ1-2; 7 bases align to TRBD1. This CDR3 comprises 15 residues. Unmatched junction bases numbered 5, after V lost 0 bases and J lost 4 bases. Germline V gives CDR1 MGHRA, CDR2 YSYEKL. CDR3 nucleotide sequence: TGCGCCAGCAGCCAAGAGACAGGGCTCGGCTATGGCTACACCTTC. Translation gives CASSQETGLGYGYTF.

This clonotype was recorded at least ten times. CDR3 bases: TGTGCCAGCAGTTACTCCCTCGGAGGGCTGGATGGCTACACCTTC. It codes for CASSYSLGGLDGYTF. The rearrangement links TRBV6-5 to TRBJ1-2, with D unclear. Germline CDR1 MNHEY, CDR2 SVGAGI. V lost 0 bases and J lost 6, with 14 bases in between. The CDR3 extends over 15 amino acids.

CDR3 DNA sequence: TGTGCCACCCGAGACTTGGACAGGAATACAGATACGCAGTATTTT. This sequence encodes CATRDLDRNTDTQYF. The chain couples TRBV10-3 to TRBJ2-3, with TRBD1 matching 7 bases. The germline V gene has CDR1 ENHRY and CDR2 SYGVKD. The CDR3 length is 15 residues. V shed 10 bases and J 3 bases; nucleotides not matched to a gene: 13.

V gene TRBV29-1 combines with J gene TRBJ1-2; D perhaps matches TRBD1 (5 bases). The CDR3 extends over 14 amino acids. The germline V gene has CDR1 SQVTM and CDR2 ANQGSEA. Trimming cost V 4 bases and J 5 bases, with 17 bases left between them. CDR3 protein: CSVGDDGGLYGYTF. CDR3 sequence (DNA): TGCAGCGTTGGTGATGACGGGGGTCTTTATGGCTACACCTTC.

This clonotype occurred a few times. J is TRBJ1-5 and V is TRBV19, with D tentatively TRBD1 (5 bases). CDR3 size: 14 residues. Germline CDR1 LNHDA, CDR2 SQIVND (reference sequence). Trimming took 7 bases from V and 7 from J, leaving 17 bases between them. CDR3 coding DNA: TGTGCCAGTACTTGGGGACCGCTAAACCAGCCCCAGCATTTT. It translates to CASTWGPLNQPQHF.

V gene TRBV9 combines with J gene TRBJ2-2; 7 bases map to TRBD1. The J segment lost 4 bases and the V segment lost 4 bases, leaving 7 bases of the junction unmatched. Germline CDR1 reads SGDLS; CDR2 reads YYNGEE. The CDR3 loop spans 15 amino acids. CDR3 sequence: CASSLDRVGTGELFF. In nucleotides, the CDR3 is TGTGCCAGCAGCCTCGACAGGGTCGGCACCGGGGAGCTGTTTTTT.

The V and J genes are TRBV12-3 or TRBV12-4 and TRBJ2-3; tentative D call: TRBD1 (6 bases). The CDR3 covers 14 residues. Between the trimmed V and J ends, which lost 5 bases and 6 bases, there was a span of 15 bases. Here the CDR3 DNA reads TGTGCCAGCAGTCCTAAGACAGGCCCGGATACGCAGTATTTT. Translation: CASSPKTGPDTQYF.

The V call is TRBV7-8, the J call TRBJ1-1, with 7 bases that match TRBD1. The CDR3 length is 13 residues. V lost 4 bases and J lost 7; bases outside the gene matches: 6. From germline, CDR1 is SGHVS and CDR2 FQNEAQ. CDR3 DNA: TGTGCCAGCAGCTACTCAAACAGGGGTGAAGCTTTCTTT. Its protein is CASSYSNRGEAFF.

This chain uses TRBV4-2 with TRBJ1-6, with D unresolved. The CDR3 covers 11 residues. Germline lookup yields CDR1 LGHNA and CDR2 YNFKEQ. CDR3 nucleotide sequence: TGTGCGGCGGGTCGGGATTCACCCCTCCACTTT. Its protein is CAAGRDSPLHF.

This clonotype was detected a few times. The V and J genes are TRBV4-3 and TRBJ2-4, with a tentative D call TRBD1 (6 bases). This CDR3 is 12 amino acids long. V was shortened by 9 bases and J by 2 bases, with 8 bases between the two germline ends. CDR1 LGHNA and CDR2 YSLEER come from the germline V gene. CDR3 DNA: TGCGCCAGACAGGGACCCAAAAACATTCAGTACTTC. This sequence encodes CARQGPKNIQYF.

This clonotype showed up just a few times. The chain uses TRBV4-1 and TRBJ2-2; 11 bases are a match to TRBD1. CDR3 size: 15 residues. Looked up from germline, CDR1 is MGHRA and CDR2 is YSYEKL. V shed 4 bases, J shed 4 bases, and the junction held 2 bases outside the gene matches. CDR3 DNA sequence: TGCGCCAGCAGCCCGGGGACAGGGGGCACCGGGGAGCTGTTTTTT. It specifies CASSPGTGGTGELFF.